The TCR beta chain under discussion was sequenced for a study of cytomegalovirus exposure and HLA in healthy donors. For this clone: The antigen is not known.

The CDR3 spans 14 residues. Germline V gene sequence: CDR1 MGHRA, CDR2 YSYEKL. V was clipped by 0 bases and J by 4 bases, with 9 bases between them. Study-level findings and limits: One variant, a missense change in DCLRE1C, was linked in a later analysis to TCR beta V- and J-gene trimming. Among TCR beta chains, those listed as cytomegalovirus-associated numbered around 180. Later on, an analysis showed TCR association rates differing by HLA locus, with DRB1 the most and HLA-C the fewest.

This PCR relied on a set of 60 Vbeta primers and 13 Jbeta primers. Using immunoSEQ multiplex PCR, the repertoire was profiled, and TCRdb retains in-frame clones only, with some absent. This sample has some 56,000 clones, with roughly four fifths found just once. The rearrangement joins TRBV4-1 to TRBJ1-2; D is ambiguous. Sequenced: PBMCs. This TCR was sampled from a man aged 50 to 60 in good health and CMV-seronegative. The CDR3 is CASSQDAGTYGYTF. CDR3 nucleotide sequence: TGCGCCAGCAGCCAAGACGCAGGAACCTATGGCTACACCTTC.